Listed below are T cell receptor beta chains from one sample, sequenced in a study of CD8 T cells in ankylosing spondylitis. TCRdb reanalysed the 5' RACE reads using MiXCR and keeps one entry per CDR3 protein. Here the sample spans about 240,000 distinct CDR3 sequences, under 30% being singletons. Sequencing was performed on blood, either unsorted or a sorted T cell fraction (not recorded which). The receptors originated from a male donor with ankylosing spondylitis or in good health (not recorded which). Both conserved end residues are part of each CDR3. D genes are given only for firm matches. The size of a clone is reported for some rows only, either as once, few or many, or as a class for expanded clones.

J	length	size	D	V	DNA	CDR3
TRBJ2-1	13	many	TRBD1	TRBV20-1	TGCAGTGCTACGTTACAGGGGTCGGGGGAGCAGTTCTTC	CSATLQGSGEQFF
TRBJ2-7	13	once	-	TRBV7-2	TGTGCCAGCAGCTTCGGTCCTACCTACGAGCAGTACTTC	CASSFGPTYEQYF
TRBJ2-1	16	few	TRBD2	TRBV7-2	TGTGCCAGCAGGACGTCTCGCGGGGGGGCTTGGAATGAGCAGTTCTTC	CASRTSRGGAWNEQFF
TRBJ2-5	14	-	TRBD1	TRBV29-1	TGCAGCGTTTTCCGGGACAGGGGCCGTGAAACCCAGTACTTC	CSVFRDRGRETQYF
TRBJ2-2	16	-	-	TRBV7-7	TGTGCTAGCAGCCCCCAGGGCAGGGACTACACCGGGGAGCTGTTTTTT	CASSPQGRDYTGELFF
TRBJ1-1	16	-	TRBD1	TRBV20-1	TGCAGTGCTAGGGGGCGGACAGGGTTCGGGGACACTGAAGCTTTCTTT	CSARGRTGFGDTEAFF
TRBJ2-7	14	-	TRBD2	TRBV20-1	TGCAGTGCTCGGGGACTAGCGGGGGGCCACGAGCAGTACTTC	CSARGLAGGHEQYF
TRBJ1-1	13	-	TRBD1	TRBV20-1	TGCAGTGCTAGATCCGACAGGGACACTGAAGCTTTCTTT	CSARSDRDTEAFF
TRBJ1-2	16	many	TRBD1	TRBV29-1	TGCAGCGTGCGTCGGGACAGGGGTTTGGGGTACTATGGCTACACCTTC	CSVRRDRGLGYYGYTF
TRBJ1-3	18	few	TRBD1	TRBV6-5	TGTGCCAGCAGTTACTCGCTTCAAGACAGGGTCGCTGGAAACACCATATATTTT	CASSYSLQDRVAGNTIYF
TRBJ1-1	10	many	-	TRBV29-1	TGCAGCGGGCAGAACACTGAAGCTTTCTTT	CSGQNTEAFF
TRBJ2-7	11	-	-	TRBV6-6	TGTGCCAGCACCTACGGGGTGGAGCAGTACTTC	CASTYGVEQYF
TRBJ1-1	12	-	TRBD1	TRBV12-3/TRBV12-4	TGTGCCTCTGGGGGGGACAGGAAAGAAGCTTTCTTT	CASGGDRKEAFF
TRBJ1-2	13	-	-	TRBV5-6	TGTGCCATCAGCCCCGGGCGCCTCTATGGCTACACCTTC	CAISPGRLYGYTF
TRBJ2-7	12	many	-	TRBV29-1	TGCAGCGTTGAAGATACGGGGCTCGAGCAGTACTTC	CSVEDTGLEQYF
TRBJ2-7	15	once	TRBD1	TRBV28	TGTGCCAGCAGTGAGGACAGGAAATCCTCCTACGAGCAGTACTTC	CASSEDRKSSYEQYF
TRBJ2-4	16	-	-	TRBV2	TGTGCCAGCGCGGCAGGGGTTCCCCCAGCCAAAAACATTCAGTACTTC	CASAAGVPPAKNIQYF
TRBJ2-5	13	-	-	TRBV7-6	TGTGCCAGCAGCTTAGGATTTGGGGAGACCCAGTACTTC	CASSLGFGETQYF
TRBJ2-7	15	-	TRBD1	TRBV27	TGTGCCAGCAGTCCTCGGACAGGGGGTGCCTACGAGCAGTACTTC	CASSPRTGGAYEQYF
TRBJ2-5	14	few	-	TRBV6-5	TGTGCCAGCAGTTACTCGGGGCGCCAAGAGACCCAGTACTTC	CASSYSGRQETQYF
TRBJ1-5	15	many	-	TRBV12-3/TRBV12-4	TGTGCCAGCAGCCGCCACGGGGGAATCGATGAGCCCCAGCATTTT	CASSRHGGIDEPQHF
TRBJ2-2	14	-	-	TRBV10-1	TGCGCCAGCAGTGGGTCAGTAGGAACCGGGGAGCTGTTTTTT	CASSGSVGTGELFF
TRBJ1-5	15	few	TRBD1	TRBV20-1	TGCAGTGCTGCCTACAGGGGGCTCGGCAATCAGCCCCAGCATTTT	CSAAYRGLGNQPQHF
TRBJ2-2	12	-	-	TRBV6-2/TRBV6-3	TGTGCCAGCAGTCTCTTCACCGGGGAGCTGTTTTTT	CASSLFTGELFF